Following are 25 T cell receptor beta chains from one sample sequenced in a study of T-cell memory formation after mild COVID-19 (dated by TCRdb to the early 2020s). Library generation was performed with 5' RACE. TCRdb lists the instrument as Illumina NovaSeq 6000. TCRdb cleaned the public reads at Q25 with fastp, built clones with MiXCR and kept in-frame beta chains. Rows merge per CDR3 protein into single entries with the most common DNA and genes. Here the sample has roughly 600,000 distinct CDR3 sequences; roughly 18% occur a single time. About 12% of the sample is taken by the ten largest. Specimen: PBMCs or a T cell subset sorted from them (not recorded which). All receptors derive from an adult woman who had mild COVID-19 (a few samples of this study predate the infection). The sample titles of this study are shuffled in the database, so cell type and time point are left out; the donor was told from shared clones.

This chain joins TRBV18 and TRBJ2-5, with D tentatively TRBD1 (5 bases). Trimming removed 5 bases at V and 5 bases at J, with 15 bases between. The V gene's germline CDR1 is KGHSH and CDR2 LQKENI. CDR3 length: 14 residues. The CDR3: CASSDQQGTETQYF. The CDR3 DNA reads as TGTGCCAGCTCAGACCAGCAGGGAACGGAGACCCAGTACTTC.

The chain couples TRBV7-2 to TRBJ2-3; D is undetermined. CDR1 and CDR2 from the germline V gene are SGHTA and FQGNSA. The ends were cut back, 2 bases at V and 3 bases at J, with 9 bases in the middle. The CDR3 runs 14 residues. The CDR3 is CASSLSIGTDTQYF. The CDR3 region has the DNA TGTGCCAGCAGCTTAAGTATAGGAACAGATACGCAGTATTTT. Drawing the rest from reference TRBV7-2 and TRBJ2-3, the complete variable domain is GAGVSQSPSNKVTEKGKDVELRCDPISGHTALYWYRQSLGQGLEFLIYFQGNSAPDKSGLPSDRFSAERTGGSVSTLTIQRTQQEDSAVYLCASSLSIGTDTQYFGPGTRLTVL.

This clonotype has only a few counts. The rearrangement links TRBV24-1 to TRBJ2-5, with unresolved D. In germline, CDR1 is KGHDR, CDR2 SFDVKD. The CDR3 contains 12 residues. V was trimmed by 1 base and J by 7 bases, leaving 6 bases between them. The CDR3 DNA follows: TGTGCCACCAGTGATTTAGGTCGGACCCAGTACTTC. Residues: CATSDLGRTQYF.

This clonotype was recorded at least ten times. This chain connects TRBV4-1 to TRBJ1-5; 7 positions match TRBD1. The J segment lost 3 bases and the V segment lost 1 base, leaving 9 bases of the junction unmatched. CDR1 is MGHRA and CDR2 is YSYEKL in the germline V gene. This CDR3 spans 17 amino acids. The CDR3 region is CASSQAPYRGVNQPQHF. The CDR3 DNA follows: TGCGCCAGCAGCCAAGCTCCTTACAGGGGAGTCAATCAGCCCCAGCATTTT.

This clonotype was seen ten or more times. The V call is TRBV7-9, the J call TRBJ1-4; 7 bases map to TRBD1. V shed 5 bases, J shed 4 bases, and the junction held 4 bases outside the gene matches. The CDR3 runs to 14 residues. CDR1 is SEHNR and CDR2 is FQNEAQ in the germline V gene (reference sequence). The CDR3 DNA sequence: TGTGCCAGCAGCCAGGGACAGCTTAATGAAAAACTGTTTTTT. It is translated as CASSQGQLNEKLFF.

This clonotype was counted ten times or more. This chain connects TRBV19 to TRBJ1-2; no clear D gene. V dropped 5 bases and J dropped 14 bases, with 18 bases sitting between them. Germline V gene sequence: CDR1 LNHDA, CDR2 SQIVND (reference sequence). This CDR3 region has 12 residues. This CDR3 is CASSSIPTVRTF. CDR3 nucleotides: TGTGCCAGTAGTTCAATTCCGACGGTGAGAACCTTC. Full variable domain (missing parts from reference TRBV19 and TRBJ1-2): DGGITQSPKYLFRKEGQNVTLSCEQNLNHDAMYWYRQDPGQGLRLIYYSQIVNDFQKGDIAEGYSVSREKKESFPLTVTSAQKNPTAFYLCASSSIPTVRTFGSGTRLTVV.

V and J are TRBV20-1 and TRBJ1-5; 7 bases are shared with TRBD1. CDR3 length: 15 residues. J lost 7 bases, V lost 1 base, and 10 bases had no gene match. CDR1 DFQATT and CDR2 SNEGSKA come from the germline V gene (reference sequence). CDR3 nucleotide sequence: TGCAGTGCTAGAGGAAGAACAGGGGATGGGCAGCCCCAGCATTTT. Protein: CSARGRTGDGQPQHF.

This clonotype came up a few times. V gene TRBV7-2 combines with J gene TRBJ2-5, with 12 bases aligning to TRBD1. The junction had 5 bases not matched to a gene; V was cut back by 4 bases and J by 5 bases. Germline V gene lookup returns CDR1 SGHTA and CDR2 FQGNSA. The CDR3 has 15 amino acids. The CDR3 region has the DNA TGTGCCAGCAGCTACGGGACAGGGGGCAGGGAGACCCAGTACTTC. Encoded protein: CASSYGTGGRETQYF.

The chain joins TRBV4-1 to TRBJ2-1, with a possible D match to TRBD2 (6 bases). The V gene lost 5 bases and the J gene lost 7 bases, with 9 bases spanning the gap. This CDR3 contains 12 residues. Per the germline V gene, CDR1 is MGHRA and CDR2 is YSYEKL. In DNA form, the CDR3 reads TGCGCCAGCAGCAGGGAGGCTAATGAGCAGTTCTTC. The encoded protein is CASSREANEQFF.

This clonotype was found a few times. V is TRBV7-3 and J is TRBJ2-7; TRBD1 aligns across 9 bases. The V segment lost 6 bases and the J segment 1 base; nucleotides outside the gene matches: 7. CDR1 and CDR2 (germline): SGHTA, FQGTGA. The CDR3 loop spans 15 amino acids. This chain's CDR3 is CASREDGTGSYEQYF. In nucleotides, the CDR3 is TGTGCCAGCAGGGAAGACGGGACAGGGTCCTACGAGCAGTACTTC.

This clonotype was seen more than once but under ten times. This chain connects TRBV6-2 or TRBV6-3 to TRBJ2-3, with D tentatively TRBD2 (5 bases). The CDR3 sequence is 15 residues long. Germline assignment: CDR1 MNHEY and CDR2 SVGEGT. The V end was cut by 0 bases, the J end by 4 bases, with 11 bases between. Here the CDR3 reads CASSYSTGKADTQYF. The CDR3 DNA follows: TGTGCCAGCAGTTACTCTACCGGGAAGGCAGATACGCAGTATTTT.

A few counts support this clonotype. The rearrangement links TRBV5-1 to TRBJ1-1; no clear D. The CDR3 is 15 amino acids. Germline V lookup: CDR1 SGHRS, CDR2 YFSETQ. V lost 0 bases and J 1 base, leaving 10 bases between the germline ends. CDR3 nucleotides: TGCGCCAGCAGCTTGGAGGCCCGATCGAACACTGAAGCTTTCTTT. Its protein product is CASSLEARSNTEAFF.

The chain uses TRBV11-3 and TRBJ2-2; tentative D call: TRBD1 (5 bases). The germline V and J ends were trimmed by 5 bases and 4 bases, with 17 bases remaining between them. The germline V gene encodes CDR1 SGHNT and CDR2 YENEEA. The CDR3 extends over 16 amino acids. CDR3 sequence reads: CASSRAGQGFTGELFF. For the CDR3, the DNA is TGTGCCAGCAGCCGAGCAGGGCAGGGCTTCACCGGGGAGCTGTTTTTT.

In DNA, the CDR3 is TGCAGTGCCAAACTAGCGGGAGGGCCCAGTGAGCAGTTCTTC. It translates to CSAKLAGGPSEQFF. The chain recombines TRBV20-1 with TRBJ2-1; 13 positions agree with TRBD2. CDR3 length equals 14 residues. Germline loops: CDR1 DFQATT, CDR2 SNEGSKA (reference sequence). Losses at the gene ends were 6 bases for V and 9 bases for J; bases not matched to a gene: 8.

The chain links TRBV5-1 to TRBJ2-5, with 9 bases matching TRBD2. Germline CDR1 SGHRS, CDR2 YFSETQ. Trimming removed 4 bases from V and 5 bases from J; junction bases left unmatched: 12. This CDR3 region has 16 residues. The CDR3 is CASSPGGTAGGETQYF. The CDR3 DNA reads as TGCGCCAGCAGCCCGGGCGGGACAGCGGGAGGTGAGACCCAGTACTTC.

The chain carries TRBV27 and TRBJ1-2; no definite D call. CDR3 size: 13 residues. V dropped 2 bases and J dropped 7 bases, with 11 bases sitting between them. Germline assignment: CDR1 MNHEY and CDR2 SMNVEV (reference sequence). The CDR3 is CASSLNPRSGYTF. CDR3 sequence (DNA): TGTGCCAGCAGTTTAAACCCCAGGTCTGGCTACACCTTC.

This clonotype was found many times. The chain carries TRBV5-1 and TRBJ2-7; no clear D gene. V was pared by 0 bases and J by 2 bases, with 9 bases between. The germline V gene has CDR1 SGHRS and CDR2 YFSETQ. The CDR3 loop spans 14 amino acids. CDR3 sequence: CASSLEDPTYEQYF. The CDR3 DNA reads as TGCGCCAGCAGCTTGGAGGACCCGACCTACGAGCAGTACTTC.

This sequence joins TRBV30 and TRBJ2-3, with 11 bases that match TRBD2. Germline lookup yields CDR1 GTSNPN and CDR2 SVGIG (reference sequence). The CDR3 has 13 residues. The V and J ends lost 5 bases and 10 bases, in that order; junction bases with no gene match: 8. The CDR3 nucleotides are TGTGCCTGGGGATTAGCGGGGGGGCAGCCGCAGTATTTT. It is translated as CAWGLAGGQPQYF.

This clonotype came up many times. The V call is TRBV12-3 or TRBV12-4, the J call TRBJ2-1; 10 bases line up with TRBD2. This CDR3 region has 17 residues. Trimming at V came to 0 bases and at J to 1 base, leaving 3 bases not matched to a gene. CDR3 coding DNA: TGTGCCAGCAGTTTAGCGGGTAGCGGGAGGTCCTACAATGAGCAGTTCTTC. Translated, it gives CASSLAGSGRSYNEQFF.

Note on this clonotype: In this CDR3 the conserved last residue, phenylalanine or tryptophan, is missing, so a read error is likely. Because the CDR3's place on the DNA is in doubt, the DNA is left out and the CDR3 is given as listed by TCRdb. The rearrangement uses TRBV28 and TRBJ2-3; the table's TRBD2 call for D was not verified on the DNA. Germline V gives CDR1 MDHEN, CDR2 SYDVKM. The CDR3 is 13 amino acids long, termini counted. The CDR3 reads CASSSAPGLAVGR.

The chain carries TRBV3-1 and TRBJ1-6; TRBD1 matches at 7 bases. The germline CDR1 and CDR2 sequences are LGHDT and YNNKEL (reference sequence). The CDR3 loop spans 15 amino acids. Trimming cost V 4 bases and J 6 bases; bases outside gene matches: 6. The CDR3, as DNA: TGTGCCAGCAGCCCCTTAGGGACAGCTAATTCACCCCTCCACTTT. Its translation is CASSPLGTANSPLHF.

This clonotype was detected only a few times. V is TRBV12-3 or TRBV12-4 and J is TRBJ2-7, with unresolved D. The CDR3 spans 13 residues. Trimming took 3 bases from V and 3 from J, leaving 9 bases between them. CDR3 amino acids: CASSLSPNYEQYF. For the CDR3, the DNA is TGTGCCAGCAGTTTGTCACCAAACTACGAGCAGTACTTC.

The gene calls are TRBV6-4 and TRBJ2-1; 10 bases are shared with TRBD2. V trimming: 4 bases; J trimming: 4 bases; junction bases outside the gene matches: 7. The germline gives CDR1 MRHNA, CDR2 SNTAGT. This CDR3 region has 16 residues. The CDR3 DNA reads TGTGCCAGCAGTGCCGATAGCGGGGGGCAGTACAATGAGCAGTTCTTC. This sequence encodes CASSADSGGQYNEQFF.

The V gene is TRBV7-2, the J gene TRBJ2-2; 10 bases match TRBD2. CDR1 and CDR2 from the germline V gene are SGHTA and FQGNSA. CDR3 length: 18 residues. V lost 6 bases to trimming and J lost 1 base; unmatched junction nucleotides: 11. CDR3 in DNA: TGTGCCAGCAGTGGGGCTAGCGGGAGCGGGTTGAACACCGGGGAGCTGTTTTTT. Its protein is CASSGASGSGLNTGELFF.

The chain is built from TRBV7-3 and TRBJ1-2, with TRBD1 identical over 9 bases. This CDR3 comprises 16 residues. Trimming took 3 bases from V and 8 from J; bases not matched to a gene: 13. Germline V CDR1 and CDR2: SGHTA, FQGTGA. CDR3 in DNA: TGTGCCAGCAGCTTGACCCCGGGACAGGGAATCGAGGGCTACACCTTC. It specifies CASSLTPGQGIEGYTF.